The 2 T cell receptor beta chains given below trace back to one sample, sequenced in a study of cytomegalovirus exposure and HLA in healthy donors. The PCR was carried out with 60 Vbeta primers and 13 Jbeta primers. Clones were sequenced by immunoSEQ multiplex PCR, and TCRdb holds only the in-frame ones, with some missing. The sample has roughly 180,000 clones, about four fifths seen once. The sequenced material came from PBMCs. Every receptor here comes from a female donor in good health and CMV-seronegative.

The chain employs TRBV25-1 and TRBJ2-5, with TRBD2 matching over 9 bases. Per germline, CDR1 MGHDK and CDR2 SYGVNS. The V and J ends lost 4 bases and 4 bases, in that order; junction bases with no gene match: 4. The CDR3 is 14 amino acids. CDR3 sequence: CASSGLAGRETQYF. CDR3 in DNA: TGTGCCAGCAGTGGTCTAGCGGGAAGAGAGACCCAGTACTTC.

CDR3 amino acids: CASSPSGGDLREQYF. In DNA, the CDR3 is TGTGCCAGCAGTCCAAGCGGGGGGGATCTACGGGAGCAGTACTTC. The chain links TRBV7-9 to TRBJ2-7, with 10 bases fitting TRBD2. Germline V gives CDR1 SEHNR, CDR2 FQNEAQ (reference sequence). With V trimmed by 6 bases and J by 7 bases, 12 bases remained unmatched. This CDR3 contains 15 residues.